These T cell receptor beta chains were read from a single sample in a study of T cells in localized non-small cell lung cancer. Repertoires were generated with immunoSEQ multiplex PCR, while TCRdb's copy carries only in-frame clones and drops some. This sample yields 100,000 to 150,000 clones, of which roughly 90% are seen a single time; around 1.7% belongs to the top ten. The sequencing here drew on peripheral blood, taken before any cancer treatment. The receptors were sampled from a female donor of 60 years or more with stage I lung adenocarcinoma. CDR3s include the opening cysteine and the closing phenylalanine or tryptophan. D genes are given only for firm matches. Only part of the rows carry a size: once, few, many, or a class if the clone is expanded.

>TRBJ2-6|TRBV5-5|.|14|.
TGTGCCAGCAGCCCGTCTTCTGGGGCCAACGTCCTGACTTTC
CASSPSSGANVLTF
>TRBJ1-3|TRBV19|.|16|TRBD1
TGTGCCAGTAGCATTACAGGGGCCCTCTCTGGAAACACCATATATTTT
CASSITGALSGNTIYF
>TRBJ2-7|TRBV10-2|.|16|TRBD1
TGCGCCAGCAGTGATCCGGGACAGGGTGAGAGTGACGAGCAGTACTTC
CASSDPGQGESDEQYF
>TRBJ1-2|TRBV6-4|.|14|.
TGTGCCAGCAGTGAAGAGGGTTGGTCCTATGGCTACACCTTC
CASSEEGWSYGYTF
>TRBJ1-1|TRBV30|.|13|.
TGTGCCTGGAATCAGCAGCTGAACACTGAAGCTTTCTTT
CAWNQQLNTEAFF
>TRBJ1-4|TRBV9|.|14|TRBD1
TGTGCCAGCAGCACACAGGGGGCTCAGGAAAAACTGTTTTTT
CASSTQGAQEKLFF
>TRBJ2-7|TRBV27|.|18|TRBD2
TGTGCCAGCAGTTTATCGCGGGGGGGGATCCTTCGTTGCTACGAGCAGTACTTC
CASSLSRGGILRCYEQYF
>TRBJ1-5|TRBV5-1|.|15|TRBD1
TGCGCCAGCACCCCGGACGGGACAGGTAATCAGCCCCAGCATTTT
CASTPDGTGNQPQHF
>TRBJ2-1|TRBV2|.|15|TRBD1
TGTGCCAGCAGCTCCGGGACAGCCACCTACAATGAGCAGTTCTTC
CASSSGTATYNEQFF
>TRBJ2-7|TRBV29-1|.|13|TRBD2
TGCAGCGTCAACGGGAGGCCACCCGTTGAGCAGTACTTC
CSVNGRPPVEQYF
>TRBJ2-2|TRBV10-2|.|16|.
TGCGCCAGCAGATCCCACCGGGACATTTACACCGGGGAGCTGTTTTTT
CASRSHRDIYTGELFF
>TRBJ2-2|TRBV29-1|.|13|TRBD1
TGCAGCGTTGCGGGACAGGGGATCGGGGAGCTGTTTTTT
CSVAGQGIGELFF
>TRBJ2-5|TRBV7-7|.|15|.
TGTGCTAGCAGCTTAGATCCACGCAGACAAGAGACCCAGTACTTC
CASSLDPRRQETQYF
>TRBJ2-7|TRBV25-1|.|13|.
TGTGCCAGCAGTGCCAGGTTTTCCTACGAGCAGTACTTC
CASSARFSYEQYF
>TRBJ1-2|TRBV5-1|once|15|.
TGCGCCAGCAGCTCCCCCGACAGACAGAACTATGGCTACACCTTC
CASSSPDRQNYGYTF
>TRBJ1-4|TRBV30|.|13|.
TGTGCCTGGAGTGTGGAAGTGACTGAAAAACTGTTTTTT
CAWSVEVTEKLFF
>TRBJ1-4|TRBV28|.|15|TRBD1
TGTGCCAGCAGTTTAGCCGGGACAGGGCTGGAAAAACTGTTTTTT
CASSLAGTGLEKLFF
>TRBJ1-5|TRBV21-1|.|12|.
TGTGCCAGCGGGCAGGCCAATCAGCCCCAGCATTTT
CASGQANQPQHF
>TRBJ2-2|TRBV10-3|once|14|TRBD2
TGTGCCATAGCGGGAGGTCTAGGCACCGGGGAGCTGTTTTTT
CAIAGGLGTGELFF
>TRBJ2-1|TRBV6-5|.|15|.
TGTGCCAGCAACACTGATTCGGTCCCCTACAATGAGCAGTTCTTC
CASNTDSVPYNEQFF
>TRBJ2-1|TRBV11-2|.|18|.
TGTGCCAGCAGCTTACGGGCGGATGTTCTAAACTCCTACAATGAGCAGTTCTTC
CASSLRADVLNSYNEQFF
>TRBJ2-5|TRBV19|.|14|TRBD1
TGTGCCAGTAGTTCGGACAGGGGGACGGAGACCCAGTACTTC
CASSSDRGTETQYF
>TRBJ1-5|TRBV19|.|17|TRBD1
TGTGCCACCCACGGGACAGGGGGCTCGGGAGGCAATCAGCCCCAGCATTTT
CATHGTGGSGGNQPQHF
>TRBJ2-1|TRBV7-8|.|11|.
TGTGCCAGCAGCTTAGGGAATGAGCAGTTCTTC
CASSLGNEQFF
>TRBJ2-3|TRBV5-1|.|15|.
TGCGCCAGCAGTCATGGGTCGGGAAGCACAGATACGCAGTATTTT
CASSHGSGSTDTQYF
>TRBJ1-1|TRBV9|few|16|.
TGTGCCAGCAGCGTAGACAGCATGCTCATGAACACTGAAGCTTTCTTT
CASSVDSMLMNTEAFF
>TRBJ2-1|TRBV10-3|.|15|TRBD2
TGTGCCATCAGTGAGGAGACTAGCGGGAGGAATGAGCAGTTCTTC
CAISEETSGRNEQFF
>TRBJ1-5|TRBV28|.|15|.
TGTGCCACCCCTGGCAGGGTCAATAGCAATCAGCCCCAGCATTTT
CATPGRVNSNQPQHF
>TRBJ2-1|TRBV19|.|16|.
TGTGCCAGTAGTATTTCTAGCAGTACTCCCTACAATGAGCAGTTCTTC
CASSISSSTPYNEQFF
>TRBJ2-1|TRBV5-1|.|16|TRBD2
TGCGCCAGCAGCTTTAGCGGGACGACCCCCTACAATGAGCAGTTCTTC
CASSFSGTTPYNEQFF
>TRBJ2-4|TRBV9|.|17|.
TGTGCCAGCAGCGTAAGTGAGGGCTACGAGCCCAAAAACATTCAGTACTTC
CASSVSEGYEPKNIQYF
>TRBJ2-1|TRBV28|once|15|.
TGTGCCAGCAGTTTTGTTGGCAGGAAGGGCAATGAGCAGTTCTTC
CASSFVGRKGNEQFF